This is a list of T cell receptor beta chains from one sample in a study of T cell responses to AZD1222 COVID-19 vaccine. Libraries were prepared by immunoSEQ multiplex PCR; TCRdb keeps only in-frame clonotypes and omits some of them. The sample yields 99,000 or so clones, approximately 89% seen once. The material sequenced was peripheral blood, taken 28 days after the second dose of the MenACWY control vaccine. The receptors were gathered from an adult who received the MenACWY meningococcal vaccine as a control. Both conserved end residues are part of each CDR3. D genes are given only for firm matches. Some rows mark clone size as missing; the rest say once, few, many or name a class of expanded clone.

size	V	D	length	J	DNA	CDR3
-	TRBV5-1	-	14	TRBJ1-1	TGCGCCAGCAGCTTGGACTTTCGGAACACTGAAGCTTTCTTT	CASSLDFRNTEAFF
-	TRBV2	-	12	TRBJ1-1	TGTGCCAGCAAGTGGGGGGCGACTGAAGCTTTCTTT	CASKWGATEAFF
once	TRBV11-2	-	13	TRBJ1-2	TGTGCCAGCAGCTTCCCCGCGGCCTATGGCTACACCTTC	CASSFPAAYGYTF
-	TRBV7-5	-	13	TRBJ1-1	TGTGTCAGAAGCTCGGACAGGCACGGCGAAGCTTTCTTT	CVRSSDRHGEAFF
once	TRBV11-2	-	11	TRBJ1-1	TGTGCCAGCGGCGTAGGCCCCGAAGCTTTCTTT	CASGVGPEAFF
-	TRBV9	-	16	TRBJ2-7	TGTGCCGGCAGCGTAGCTACTAAAGGGACCCTCTACGAGCAGTACTTC	CAGSVATKGTLYEQYF
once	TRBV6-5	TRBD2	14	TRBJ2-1	TGTGCCAGCAGTTACTCGAAGCGGGGCAATGAGCAGTTCTTC	CASSYSKRGNEQFF
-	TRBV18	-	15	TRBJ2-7	TGTGCCAGCTCACCGGGTGGCCAGGGTCGGTACGAGCAGTACTTC	CASSPGGQGRYEQYF
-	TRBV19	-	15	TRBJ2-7	TGTGCCAGTAGTATAGGCGTTGGAAGCTCCTACGAGCAGTACTTC	CASSIGVGSSYEQYF
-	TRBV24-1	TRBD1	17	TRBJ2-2	TGTGCCACCAGTGATTGGGGGTACAGGGGGGACACCGGGGAGCTGTTTTTT	CATSDWGYRGDTGELFF
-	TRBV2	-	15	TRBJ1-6	TGTGCCAGCAGTGACGTGTGGCCCTATAATTCACCCCTCCACTTT	CASSDVWPYNSPLHF
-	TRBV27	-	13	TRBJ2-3	TGTGCCAGCAGTTTAAAAGGAGTAGATACGCAGTATTTT	CASSLKGVDTQYF
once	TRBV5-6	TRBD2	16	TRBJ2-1	TGTGCCAGCAGCTTGGTCGTCAGCGGGGGGGCGAGGGAGCAGTTCTTC	CASSLVVSGGAREQFF
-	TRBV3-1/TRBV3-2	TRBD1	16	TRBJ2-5	TGTGCCAGCAGCCAAGAGGGACAGGGGGTACCTCAGACCCAGTACTTC	CASSQEGQGVPQTQYF
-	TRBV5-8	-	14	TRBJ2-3	TGTGCCAGCAGCTTTTGGCGGAGCACAGATACGCAGTATTTT	CASSFWRSTDTQYF
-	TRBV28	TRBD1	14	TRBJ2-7	TGTGCCAGCAGTGTCGGGACAGGGTTCTACGAGCAGTACTTC	CASSVGTGFYEQYF
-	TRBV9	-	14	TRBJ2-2	TGTGCCAGCGCCGGGACCCTGAACACCGGGGAGCTGTTTTTT	CASAGTLNTGELFF
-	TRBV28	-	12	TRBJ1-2	TGTGCCAGCAGTTTTAGGGCCTATGGCTACACCTTC	CASSFRAYGYTF
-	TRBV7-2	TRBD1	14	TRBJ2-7	TGTGCCAGCAGCTTAGGGGGACAGGTCTACGAGCAGTACTTC	CASSLGGQVYEQYF
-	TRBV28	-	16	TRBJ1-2	TGTGCCAGCAGTTCCATAGGGGGGGGGCGCCGGTATGGCTACACCTTC	CASSSIGGGRRYGYTF
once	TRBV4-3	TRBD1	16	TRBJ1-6	TGCGCCAGCAGCCAAGAACCGGGACAGGGGTTTTCACCCCTCCACTTT	CASSQEPGQGFSPLHF
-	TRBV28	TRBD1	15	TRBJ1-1	TGTGCCAGCAGTCCACGGACAGGGAGGGGGACTGAAGCTTTCTTT	CASSPRTGRGTEAFF
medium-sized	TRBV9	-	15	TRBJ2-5	TGTGCCAGCACGGCCCTCAGCGGGCATCAAGAGACCCAGTACTTC	CASTALSGHQETQYF
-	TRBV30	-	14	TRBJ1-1	TGTGCCTGGAGCGGAGGGACCCTGAACACTGAAGCTTTCTTT	CAWSGGTLNTEAFF
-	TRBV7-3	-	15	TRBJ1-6	TGTGCCAGCAGCCCGGATGGGGTTAATAATTCACCCCTCCACTTT	CASSPDGVNNSPLHF
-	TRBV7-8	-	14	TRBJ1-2	TGTGCCAGCAGCTTGGGGGGGTCGAACTATGGCTACACCTTC	CASSLGGSNYGYTF
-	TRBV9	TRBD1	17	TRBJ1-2	TGTGCCAGCAGCTTCACAGGGGGAGAATCCTCTAACTATGGCTACACCTTC	CASSFTGGESSNYGYTF
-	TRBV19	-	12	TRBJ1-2	TGTGCCAGTAGTATGCGACGGTATGGCTACACCTTC	CASSMRRYGYTF